This TCR beta chain was sequenced in a study of blood T cells in healthy people across ages. Study conclusions and caveats: In long-lived donors, naive CD4+ cell counts and diversity exceeded those of aged donors. With age, beta diversity per million T cells declined roughly linearly, significantly by 30 to 50.

CDR3 length: 15 amino acids. Germline lookup yields CDR1 SGHTA and CDR2 FQGNSA. V trimming: 5 bases; J trimming: 4 bases; junction bases outside the gene matches: 10. Through a sample-barcoded 5' primer and a J-beta primer mix, a second PCR was run for roughly 6 to 11 cycles. TCRdb recomputed calls from the 5' RACE reads with MiXCR, one row per CDR3 protein. The sample lists about 840,000 distinct CDR3 sequences, roughly 28% occurring once. This clonotype was detected a few times. The antigen is not known. These data were also reused for a study on T cells of mothers and their children. That paper notes: Six children, together with their three healthy Caucasian mothers, made up the donors. Mother-child pairs who were related displayed a slightly higher overlap than unrelated pairs, a difference that was non-significant.

This chain uses TRBV7-2 with TRBJ1-1; TRBD1 matches at 7 bases. The origin of this receptor is a woman aged 40 to 55 in good health. Sequenced: blood. The CDR3 nucleotides read TGTGCCAGCAGCCCCCAGACAGGGCCGAGCACTGAAGCTTTCTTT. Protein: CASSPQTGPSTEAFF.